The 15 T cell receptor beta chains given below trace back to one sample, sequenced in a study of human T cells and chemical hapten exposure. Described time point: patch test 2, 6 weeks after DPC sensitization. The sample's treatment: therapeutic diphenylcyclopropenone sensitization with weekly scalp DPC. TCRdb redid the calling of the RACE reads with MiXCR, one entry per CDR3 protein. The sample carries tens of thousands of distinct CDR3 sequences, roughly 11% recorded once. The sequencing used whole blood, collected in connection with sensitization to the hapten diphenylcyclopropenone (DPC). The receptors shown here come from a man younger than 35 with alopecia areata. Some clones in this sample may be carry-over from other donors' samples.

This clonotype was counted ten times or more. At one end the junction does not follow the germline gene, possibly because of a read error. The V and J genes are TRBV6-6 and TRBJ1-5; D is undetermined. Per the germline V gene, CDR1 is MNHNY and CDR2 is SVGAGI (reference sequence). This CDR3 comprises 11 residues. CDR3 DNA sequence: TGCGCGATTGGTCGGGATCAGCCCCAGCATTTT. It yields the protein CAIGRDQPQHF.

This clonotype was seen many times. The V and J genes are TRBV6-6 and TRBJ1-1, with D perhaps TRBD1 (5 bases). Trimming removed 2 bases from V and 1 base from J, with 11 bases in between. Germline lookup yields CDR1 MNHNY and CDR2 SVGAGI (reference sequence). This CDR3 contains 15 residues. The CDR3 DNA follows: TGTGCCAGCAGTTACCCGAGACAGCCGAACACTGAAGCTTTCTTT. Residues: CASSYPRQPNTEAFF.

The rearrangement links TRBV14 to TRBJ2-3, with 9 bases identical to TRBD2. V shed 1 base, J shed 6 bases, and the junction held 11 bases outside the gene matches. Germline V gene sequence: CDR1 SGHDN, CDR2 FVKESK. The CDR3 has 17 residues. CDR3 in amino acids: CASSQAPGQRGADTQYF. The CDR3 nucleotides read TGTGCCAGCAGCCAAGCTCCCGGCCAGCGGGGGGCCGATACGCAGTATTTT.

This clonotype came up many times. This rearrangement joins TRBV10-1 to TRBJ1-1; TRBD1 aligns across 8 bases. Looked up from germline, CDR1 is WNHNN and CDR2 is SYGVQD (reference sequence). CDR3 length: 15 amino acids. V shed 5 bases, J shed 5 bases, and the junction held 10 bases outside the gene matches. This CDR3 is CASSSRGRGGTEAFF. The CDR3 DNA follows: TGCGCCAGCAGTTCCAGGGGGCGCGGAGGGACTGAAGCTTTCTTT.

This clonotype was picked up a small number of times. The chain combines TRBV28 with TRBJ2-7; D is perhaps TRBD1 or TRBD2 (5 bases each). Germline-derived CDR1 and CDR2 are MDHEN and SYDVKM. Trimming pared 3 bases from V and 3 bases from J, leaving 12 bases between. The CDR3 spans 14 residues. CDR3 sequence reads: CASSFSGPYYEQYF. CDR3 bases: TGTGCCAGCAGTTTTTCGGGACCCTACTACGAGCAGTACTTC.

This clonotype was seen a few times. J is TRBJ2-7 and V is TRBV5-4; D unresolved. The CDR3 has 12 residues. CDR1 and CDR2 (germline): SGHNT, YYREEE (reference sequence). The V end was cut by 1 base, the J end by 5 bases, with 7 bases between. The CDR3 DNA reads TGTGCCAGCAGCTTGTGGCAGAACGAGCAGTACTTC. Protein product: CASSLWQNEQYF.

In its sample, this clonotype was seen a few times. The chain links TRBV9 to TRBJ2-5; D is unresolved. Germline-derived CDR1 and CDR2 are SGDLS and YYNGEE. Trimming took 3 bases from V and 7 from J, leaving 19 bases between them. The CDR3 contains 15 residues. The DNA of the CDR3 is TGTGCCAGCAGCGCCGGTAGTCTGGGGTCCTGGACCCAGTACTTC. It translates to CASSAGSLGSWTQYF.

This clonotype was observed at least ten times. Its ends do not fully match the called genes, so a read error is possible. This rearrangement joins TRBV2 to TRBJ2-3; TRBD2 aligns across 8 bases. Germline V gene data show CDR1 as SNHLY and CDR2 as FYNNEI. This CDR3 has 14 amino acids. The chain's CDR3 is CASNEREGRDTQYF. Written as DNA, the CDR3 is TGTGCCAGCAATGAACGGGAGGGTAGAGATACGCAGTATTTT.

This clonotype has at least ten counts. The chain is built from TRBV5-6 and TRBJ2-7; 10 nucleotides align to TRBD1. CDR3 length equals 16 residues. Trimming cost V 0 bases and J 1 base; bases outside gene matches: 4. Germline CDR1 is SGHDT and CDR2 is YYEEEE. The CDR3 is CASSLGDRGQSYEQYV. As DNA, the CDR3 is TGTGCCAGCAGCTTGGGGGACAGGGGCCAGTCCTACGAGCAGTACGTC.

This clonotype occurred many times. The chain joins TRBV7-9 to TRBJ2-1; 8 bases fit TRBD2. J gave up 7 bases and V 5 bases, and 7 bases lay outside the gene matches. Germline lookup yields CDR1 SEHNR and CDR2 FQNEAQ (reference sequence). The CDR3 runs 14 residues. CDR3 protein: CASSPGGATNEQFF. Here the CDR3 DNA reads TGTGCCAGCAGCCCCGGGGGGGCCACTAATGAGCAGTTCTTC.

In its sample, this clonotype was seen many times. V gene TRBV29-1 combines with J gene TRBJ1-1, with D maybe TRBD1 (5 bases). This CDR3 has 14 residues. Trimming shortened V by 4 bases and J by 3 bases, and 15 bases separated the two germline ends. Germline V gene data show CDR1 as SQVTM and CDR2 as ANQGSEA. DNA for the CDR3: TGCAGCGTTGGTGGTCGGCAGGGTTACACTGAAGCTTTCTTT. Protein product: CSVGGRQGYTEAFF.

This clonotype was seen ten or more times. The chain joins TRBV3-1 to TRBJ1-5; D is ambiguous. CDR3 size: 16 residues. Germline CDR1 LGHDT, CDR2 YNNKEL (reference sequence). V lost 0 bases, J lost 0 bases, and 9 bases lay in between. Written as DNA, the CDR3 is TGTGCCAGCAGCCAAGACCTCAAAATTAGCAATCAGCCCCAGCATTTT. Amino acids: CASSQDLKISNQPQHF.

This clonotype was counted between two and nine times. This chain uses TRBV20-1 with TRBJ2-3, with 7 bases lining up with TRBD1. Losses at the gene ends were 2 bases for V and 5 bases for J; bases not matched to a gene: 4. The CDR3 covers 13 residues. Germline CDR1 is DFQATT and CDR2 is SNEGSKA (reference sequence). This chain's CDR3 is CSARKGAVDTQYF. The CDR3 DNA reads as TGCAGTGCTAGAAAGGGGGCGGTAGATACGCAGTATTTT.

In its sample, this clonotype was seen many times. The V and J genes are TRBV28 and TRBJ2-7; 8 bases align to TRBD1. From germline, CDR1 is MDHEN and CDR2 SYDVKM. V lost 4 bases to trimming and J lost 4 bases; unmatched junction nucleotides: 6. This CDR3 region has 14 residues. The CDR3 nucleotides read TGTGCCAGCAGTTCAGGGGGCCTTGAGTACGAGCAGTACTTC. It yields the protein CASSSGGLEYEQYF.

At least ten counts were recorded for this clonotype. The chain carries TRBV7-9 and TRBJ2-6; TRBD2 is a possible D gene (5 bases). There are 15 residues in the CDR3. Deletions cut 5 bases from V and 2 bases from J, with 10 bases between. Germline V gene data show CDR1 as SEHNR and CDR2 as FQNEAQ (reference sequence). The CDR3 sequence is CASSQKGAGANVLTF. The CDR3 DNA reads TGTGCCAGCAGCCAGAAGGGAGCTGGGGCCAACGTCCTGACTTTC.